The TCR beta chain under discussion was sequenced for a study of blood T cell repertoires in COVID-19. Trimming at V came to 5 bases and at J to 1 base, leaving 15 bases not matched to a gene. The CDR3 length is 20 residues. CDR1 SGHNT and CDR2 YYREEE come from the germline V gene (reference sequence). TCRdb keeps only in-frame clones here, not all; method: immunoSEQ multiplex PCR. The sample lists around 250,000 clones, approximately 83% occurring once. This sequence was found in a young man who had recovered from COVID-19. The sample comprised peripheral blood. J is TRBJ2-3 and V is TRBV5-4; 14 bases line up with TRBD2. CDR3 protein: CASRDGLAGGPTSRTDTQYF. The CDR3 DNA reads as TGTGCCAGCAGGGACGGACTAGCGGGGGGCCCTACGTCACGCACAGATACGCAGTATTTT. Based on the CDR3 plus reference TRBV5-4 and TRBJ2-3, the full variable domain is ETGVTQSPTHLIKTRGQQVTLRCSSQSGHNTVSWYQQALGQGPQFIFQYYREEENGRGNFPPRFSGLQFPNYSSELNVNALELDDSALYLCASRDGLAGGPTSRTDTQYFGPGTRLTVL.